These 19 T cell receptor beta chains originate from one sample sequenced in a study of blood T cell repertoires in COVID-19 (TCRdb year 2020). Library construction relied on the immunoSEQ multiplex PCR assay. TCRdb obtained this table from immuneACCESS and retained in-frame rearrangements with V and J assigned. These tables miss some clones; where compared with another copy, unresolved V genes account for less than half of the shortfall, and the remainder is unexplained. This sample lists roughly 100,000 clones; 91% were detected once. Together, the top ten hold about 4% of the sample. Sequencing was performed on peripheral blood. The receptors stem from a man between 18 and 29 years old with acute or convalescent COVID-19.

The chain joins TRBV19 to TRBJ2-3; D may be TRBD2 (6 bases). This CDR3 region has 14 residues. Germline V gene sequence: CDR1 LNHDA, CDR2 SQIVND (reference sequence). The V gene lost 9 bases and the J gene lost 0 bases, with 13 bases spanning the gap. The CDR3 loop reads CASRHSGSTDTQYF. The CDR3 DNA reads TGTGCCAGCCGCCACAGCGGGAGCACAGATACGCAGTATTTT.

The chain combines TRBV5-1 with TRBJ1-3, with 12 bases fitting TRBD1. Germline V gives CDR1 SGHRS, CDR2 YFSETQ. CDR3 length equals 17 residues. V gave up 0 bases and J gave up 3 bases; unmatched junction bases: 4. The DNA for the CDR3 is TGCGCCAGCAGCTTGGGCGGGACAGGGGGCTATGGAAACACCATATATTTT. Encoded protein: CASSLGGTGGYGNTIYF.

The chain recombines TRBV7-6 with TRBJ2-7; 7 nucleotides agree with TRBD1. The germline V gene encodes CDR1 SGHVS and CDR2 FNYEAQ. This CDR3 spans 16 amino acids. V shed 0 bases and J 2 bases; nucleotides not matched to a gene: 7. The chain's CDR3 is CASSLAQTGTTYEQYF. The CDR3 nucleotides are TGTGCCAGCAGCTTAGCTCAGACAGGGACGACCTACGAGCAGTACTTC. Full variable domain (missing parts from reference TRBV7-6 and TRBJ2-7): GAGVSQSPRYKVTKRGQDVALRCDPISGHVSLYWYRQALGQGPEFLTYFNYEAQQDKSGLPNDRFSAERPEGSISTLTIQRTEQRDSAMYRCASSLAQTGTTYEQYFGPGTRLTVT.

This clone occurred once. V gene TRBV10-3 combines with J gene TRBJ2-7; 12 bases match TRBD2. V gave up 6 bases and J gave up 5 bases; unmatched junction bases: 8. The CDR3 consists of 15 residues. The germline V gene encodes CDR1 ENHRY and CDR2 SYGVKD. The CDR3 spells CAISEGRLAGDEQYF. The CDR3 coding sequence is TGTGCCATCAGCGAGGGGAGACTAGCGGGAGACGAGCAGTACTTC.

The chain recombines TRBV19 with TRBJ2-2; TRBD2 agrees at 14 bases. The CDR3 is 20 amino acids. Germline V CDR1 and CDR2: LNHDA, SQIVND (reference sequence). With 6 bases clipped from V and 5 bases from J, the junction kept 17 bases outside the gene matches. The CDR3 spells CASSAKGLAGVSGKTGELFF. CDR3 bases: TGTGCCAGTAGCGCAAAGGGACTAGCGGGAGTTTCCGGAAAAACCGGGGAGCTGTTTTTT.

The table lists this clone with a count of one. The chain uses TRBV25-1 and TRBJ1-2; TRBD1 might be the D (5 bases). Trimming left V 3 bases short and J 10 bases short, with 18 bases between. Germline V gene sequence: CDR1 MGHDK, CDR2 SYGVNS. The CDR3 extends over 14 amino acids. The CDR3 sequence: CASSDGGAVPPYTF. The CDR3 DNA reads TGTGCCAGCAGTGATGGAGGGGCCGTCCCGCCCTACACCTTC.

The chain carries TRBV6-5 and TRBJ1-2; a weak D match, TRBD1 (6 bases). This CDR3 contains 13 residues. Trimming took 0 bases from V and 4 from J, leaving 6 bases between them. Looked up from germline, CDR1 is MNHEY and CDR2 is SVGAGI. The CDR3 region is CASSYSGGYGYTF. CDR3 DNA sequence: TGTGCCAGCAGTTACTCAGGGGGCTATGGCTACACCTTC.

V is TRBV29-1 and J is TRBJ2-1, with TRBD1 as a possible D gene (5 bases). The CDR3 loop spans 13 amino acids. V lost 2 bases and J lost 8, with 13 bases in between. CDR1 and CDR2 from the germline V gene are SQVTM and ANQGSEA. Written as DNA, the CDR3 is TGCAGCGTTGAACCCGCCTGGGGCTATGAGCAGTTCTTC. Translation: CSVEPAWGYEQFF.

The genes are TRBV25-1 and TRBJ1-1; no clear D. Germline CDR1 and CDR2: MGHDK and SYGVNS. The CDR3 spans 13 residues. Trimming shortened V by 3 bases and J by 0 bases, and 5 bases separated the two germline ends. The CDR3 loop reads CASSEEMNTEAFF. The CDR3 coding sequence is TGTGCCAGCAGTGAGGAGATGAACACTGAAGCTTTCTTT.

V is TRBV2 and J is TRBJ1-1; no reliable D call. V gave up 5 bases and J gave up 4 bases, with 11 bases separating them. The CDR3 is 13 amino acids. Germline CDR1 SNHLY, CDR2 FYNNEI. CDR3 residues: CASSYAGSTEAFF. CDR3 DNA: TGTGCCAGCAGTTACGCGGGGAGCACTGAAGCTTTCTTT.

V gene TRBV19 combines with J gene TRBJ2-7; D is uncertain. V was cut by 3 bases and J by 2 bases, with 14 bases left in between. The CDR3 loop spans 15 amino acids. The germline V gene has CDR1 LNHDA and CDR2 SQIVND (reference sequence). CDR3 protein: CASSMSNSPTYEQYF. The CDR3 nucleotides are TGTGCCAGTAGTATGAGCAATTCCCCAACCTACGAGCAGTACTTC.

The gene calls are TRBV7-9 and TRBJ2-7, with D possibly being TRBD1 (6 bases). CDR1 is SEHNR and CDR2 is FQNEAQ in the germline V gene (reference sequence). Trimming removed 4 bases from V and 3 bases from J, with 16 bases in between. The CDR3 consists of 15 residues. The CDR3 DNA reads as TGTGCCAGCAGCTCCAACAGGGATCGCAACTACGAGCAGTACTTC. Translating it yields CASSSNRDRNYEQYF.

The V and J genes are TRBV27 and TRBJ2-7; a weak D match, TRBD2 (5 bases). Germline CDR1 and CDR2: MNHEY and SMNVEV (reference sequence). V was clipped by 5 bases and J by 3 bases, with 14 bases between them. There are 14 residues in the CDR3. The CDR3 reads CASSHQLAGYEQYF. The CDR3 nucleotides read TGTGCCAGCAGTCACCAGTTGGCGGGCTACGAGCAGTACTTC.

V and J are TRBV19 and TRBJ2-3, with 15 bases aligning to TRBD2. This CDR3 has 17 residues. Trimming took 6 bases from V and 5 from J; bases not matched to a gene: 9. Germline CDR1 reads LNHDA; CDR2 reads SQIVND (reference sequence). CDR3 bases: TGTGCCAGTAGCCTGATGGGACTAGCGGGAGGCGGAGATACGCAGTATTTT. Translation gives CASSLMGLAGGGDTQYF.

The chain joins TRBV7-9 to TRBJ2-2, with D unclear. V shed 5 bases and J shed 4 bases, with 5 bases lying between them. The CDR3 extends over 12 amino acids. CDR1 SEHNR and CDR2 FQNEAQ come from the germline V gene (reference sequence). CDR3 coding DNA: TGTGCCAGCAGCCCCTTCACCGGGGAGCTGTTTTTT. Translation gives CASSPFTGELFF.

The rearrangement joins TRBV4-1 to TRBJ2-7; 9 bases match TRBD1. With V trimmed by 4 bases and J by 2 bases, 6 bases remained unmatched. The CDR3 contains 15 residues. Germline V gives CDR1 MGHRA, CDR2 YSYEKL. The CDR3 DNA reads as TGCGCCAGCAGCCCGGGACAGGGTGCCCCCTACGAGCAGTACTTC. Protein: CASSPGQGAPYEQYF.

This clone was picked up a small number of times. The V and J genes are TRBV27 and TRBJ1-6; D is possibly TRBD1 (5 bases). The CDR3 loop spans 14 amino acids. The germline V and J ends were trimmed by 6 bases and 10 bases, with 16 bases remaining between them. Germline V gene data show CDR1 as MNHEY and CDR2 as SMNVEV (reference sequence). This chain's CDR3 is CASRRGGSVSPLHF. The DNA of the CDR3 is TGTGCCAGCAGGCGGGGGGGGTCGGTGTCACCCCTCCACTTT.

The chain has TRBV27 and TRBJ2-7, with TRBD1 matching 9 bases. The V segment lost 0 bases and the J segment 2 bases; nucleotides outside the gene matches: 2. Looked up from germline, CDR1 is MNHEY and CDR2 is SMNVEV (reference sequence). The CDR3 spans 15 residues. Written as DNA, the CDR3 is TGTGCCAGCAGTTTATCAGGGACAGGGACCTACGAGCAGTACTTC. Translation: CASSLSGTGTYEQYF.

The chain carries TRBV2 and TRBJ1-2; a weak D match, TRBD1 (6 bases). This CDR3 is 14 amino acids long. V was cut by 4 bases and J by 6 bases, with 15 bases left in between. The V gene's germline CDR1 is SNHLY and CDR2 FYNNEI. The CDR3 region has the DNA TGTGCCAGCAGTGCCCCGGGACAATCGAATGGCTACACCTTC. Translation: CASSAPGQSNGYTF.